Shown below are 29 T cell receptor beta chains from a single sample sequenced in a study of T cell changes during pregnancy in multiple sclerosis. Profiled with immunoSEQ multiplex PCR; TCRdb holds only in-frame clones, not every one. Found here are over 25,000 clones, 85% to 90% of them singletons; the top ten hold 8%. Sample: CD8+ T cells from peripheral blood mononuclear cells, taken before pregnancy. Receptors originate from a female donor with multiple sclerosis, enrolled in a pregnancy study.

The rearrangement joins TRBV13 to TRBJ2-7, with a weak D call TRBD1 (6 bases). The CDR3 extends over 13 amino acids. V dropped 5 bases and J dropped 4 bases, with 12 bases sitting between them. Germline CDR1 PRHDT, CDR2 FYEKMQ (reference sequence). The CDR3 region has the DNA TGTGCCAGCAGCATCAGGGGAACTTACGAGCAGTACTTC. Residues: CASSIRGTYEQYF.

The chain links TRBV5-8 to TRBJ2-5; D not resolved. V lost 2 bases and J lost 4, with 6 bases in between. From germline, CDR1 is SGHTS and CDR2 YDEGEE. CDR3 length: 12 amino acids. CDR3 nucleotides: TGTGCCAGCAGCTTACAGATAGAGACCCAGTACTTC. Its protein product is CASSLQIETQYF.

The rearrangement links TRBV4-1 to TRBJ1-2, with 8 bases lining up with TRBD1. The J segment lost 4 bases and the V segment lost 0 bases, leaving 7 bases of the junction unmatched. This CDR3 has 16 amino acids. Germline V gene lookup returns CDR1 MGHRA and CDR2 YSYEKL. The CDR3: CASSQERTGPLYGYTF. The CDR3 nucleotides read TGCGCCAGCAGCCAAGAGAGGACAGGGCCTCTCTATGGCTACACCTTC.

The V gene is TRBV19, the J gene TRBJ1-1; D remains ambiguous. The CDR3 covers 15 residues. Germline CDR1 is LNHDA and CDR2 is SQIVND (reference sequence). Trimming cost V 3 bases and J 7 bases, with 18 bases left between them. CDR3 coding DNA: TGTGCCAGTAGTATTCTCCCCCACGGGGATATTGAAGCTTTCTTT. Protein sequence: CASSILPHGDIEAFF.

The chain combines TRBV30 with TRBJ1-1; 7 bases are shared with TRBD1. The CDR3 spans 18 residues. J gave up 1 base and V 2 bases, and 16 bases lay outside the gene matches. CDR1 is GTSNPN, CDR2 SVGIG, per germline (reference sequence). CDR3 protein: CAWSITTGYLIKNTEAFF. Written as DNA, the CDR3 is TGTGCCTGGAGTATTACGACAGGGTACCTAATAAAGAACACTGAAGCTTTCTTT.

The chain has TRBV9 and TRBJ2-1; the match to TRBD2 covers 10 bases. The CDR3 totals 16 residues. Germline CDR1 SGDLS, CDR2 YYNGEE. V lost 2 bases to trimming and J lost 7 bases; unmatched junction nucleotides: 9. As DNA, the CDR3 is TGTGCCAGCAGCGTCAGCGGGGGGGCTCTGGGTAATGAGCAGTTCTTC. Amino acids: CASSVSGGALGNEQFF. Supplemented by reference TRBV9 and TRBJ2-1, the full variable domain reads DSGVTQTPKHLITATGQRVTLRCSPRSGDLSVYWYQQSLDQGLQFLIQYYNGEERAKGNILERFSAQQFPDLHSELNLSSLELGDSALYFCASSVSGGALGNEQFFGPGTRLTVL.

The rearrangement uses TRBV6-1 and TRBJ2-7; a weak D match, TRBD2 (6 bases). The CDR3 is 13 amino acids. Trimming removed 9 bases at V and 2 bases at J, with 14 bases between. Germline V gene sequence: CDR1 MNHNS, CDR2 SASEGT. CDR3 residues: CASSRDSAYEQYF. The CDR3 DNA reads as TGTGCCAGTAGCCGGGACTCAGCCTACGAGCAGTACTTC.

This chain joins TRBV11-2 and TRBJ2-3; 8 positions match TRBD2. Germline V gene lookup returns CDR1 SGHAT and CDR2 FQNNGV. The CDR3 contains 14 residues. Trimming cost V 2 bases and J 6 bases; bases outside gene matches: 4. The CDR3 spells CASSLSGRRDTQYF. The CDR3 bases are TGTGCCAGCAGCTTAAGCGGGAGACGGGATACGCAGTATTTT.

The chain recombines TRBV18 with TRBJ2-1, with D perhaps matching TRBD1 (7 bases). Trimming removed 4 bases at V and 3 bases at J, with 13 bases between. This CDR3 region has 15 residues. Germline values: CDR1 KGHSH, CDR2 LQKENI. CDR3 protein: CASSLDRDFYNEQFF. CDR3 bases: TGTGCCAGCTCACTTGACAGGGACTTCTACAATGAGCAGTTCTTC. The full variable domain, in which reference TRBV18 and TRBJ2-1 provide the parts outside the CDR3, is NAGVMQNPRHLVRRRGQEARLRCSPMKGHSHVYWYRQLPEEGLKFMVYLQKENIIDESGMPKERFSAEFPKEGPSILRIQQVVRGDSAAYFCASSLDRDFYNEQFFGPGTRLTVL.

The chain has TRBV4-3 and TRBJ2-1; TRBD2 might be the D (5 bases). Germline V lookup: CDR1 LGHNA, CDR2 YSLEER. The V gene lost 0 bases and the J gene lost 9 bases, with 9 bases spanning the gap. The CDR3 extends over 13 amino acids. The CDR3 nucleotides read TGCGCCAGCAGCCAAGATGGGGAGACTGAGCAGTTCTTC. This codes for CASSQDGETEQFF.

This rearrangement joins TRBV4-1 to TRBJ1-2, with 9 bases fitting TRBD1. Trimming removed 7 bases from V and 3 bases from J; junction bases left unmatched: 18. The CDR3 is 18 amino acids. Germline V gene data show CDR1 as MGHRA and CDR2 as YSYEKL. This CDR3 reads CASNHHPGQGPEDYGYTF. CDR3 nucleotide sequence: TGCGCCAGCAACCACCACCCGGGACAGGGACCGGAGGACTATGGCTACACCTTC.

In this sample, this clone turned up once. The chain combines TRBV7-2 with TRBJ2-4; weak D call: TRBD1 (6 bases). V lost 0 bases and J 6 bases, leaving 12 bases between the germline ends. The CDR3 spans 15 residues. Germline V CDR1 and CDR2: SGHTA, FQGNSA. The CDR3 nucleotides are TGTGCCAGCAGCTTAGCGGGGCAGGGGATAAACATTCAGTACTTC. Encoded protein: CASSLAGQGINIQYF.

J is TRBJ1-1 and V is TRBV7-8; D remains unclear. Trimming took 5 bases from V and 3 from J, leaving 7 bases between them. This CDR3 has 12 residues. Germline V CDR1 and CDR2: SGHVS, FQNEAQ. The CDR3 DNA reads TGTGCCAGCAGCCCAGCGGACACTGAAGCTTTCTTT. It codes for CASSPADTEAFF.

This chain links TRBV15 with TRBJ2-5; 13 nucleotides match TRBD2. Germline V gene data show CDR1 as LNHNV and CDR2 as YYDKDF (reference sequence). This CDR3 contains 15 residues. With V trimmed by 4 bases and J by 5 bases, 4 bases remained unmatched. This CDR3 reads CATSTGLAGAETQYF. For the CDR3, the DNA is TGTGCCACCAGCACTGGACTAGCGGGGGCGGAGACCCAGTACTTC.

The rearrangement links TRBV4-1 to TRBJ1-3, with a tentative D call TRBD1 (6 bases). In germline, CDR1 is MGHRA, CDR2 YSYEKL. The CDR3 spans 14 residues. Trimming took off 4 bases at V and 4 bases at J, with 11 bases between the two ends. The CDR3 region is CASSPGVRGNTIYF. CDR3 nucleotides: TGCGCCAGCAGCCCAGGGGTGAGGGGAAACACCATATATTTT.

This chain joins TRBV6-1 and TRBJ2-3; 10 nucleotides agree with TRBD2. The CDR3 is 15 amino acids. The germline V gene encodes CDR1 MNHNS and CDR2 SASEGT. With V trimmed by 6 bases and J by 6 bases, 9 bases remained unmatched. CDR3: CASSPEAGGPDTQYF. The CDR3 DNA sequence: TGTGCCAGCAGCCCCGAAGCGGGGGGGCCGGATACGCAGTATTTT.

This clone appeared a few times. J is TRBJ1-6 and V is TRBV5-4; D is uncertain. Looked up from germline, CDR1 is SGHNT and CDR2 is YYREEE (reference sequence). The V end lost 1 base, the J end lost 12 bases, and 8 bases lay between the germline ends. The length of the CDR3 is 12 residues. The DNA for the CDR3 is TGTGCCAGCAGCTTGAGTGGCCTACCCCTCCACTTT. Protein sequence: CASSLSGLPLHF.

This clone was detected only a few times. The J gene is TRBJ2-7, the V gene TRBV4-1; D is unclear. CDR1 MGHRA and CDR2 YSYEKL come from the germline V gene. With 0 bases removed from V and 2 bases from J, the gap between germline ends came to 8 bases. CDR3 length: 14 amino acids. For the CDR3, the DNA is TGCGCCAGCAGCCAAGATAACTCCGCCTACGAGCAGTACTTC. This gives the protein CASSQDNSAYEQYF.

This clone appeared once. CDR3 in DNA: TGTGCCAGCAGTTTCAGTGGGGACAGCTCTAACTATGGCTACACCTTC. As protein: CASSFSGDSSNYGYTF. V usage is TRBV28 and J usage is TRBJ1-2, with 7 bases matching TRBD1. This CDR3 comprises 16 residues. After removal of 3 bases from V and 0 bases from J, the junction contained 7 bases not matched to a gene. Germline assignment: CDR1 MDHEN and CDR2 SYDVKM.

The chain is built from TRBV27 and TRBJ2-4; 8 nucleotides agree with TRBD2. This CDR3 spans 13 amino acids. CDR1 MNHEY and CDR2 SMNVEV come from the germline V gene (reference sequence). V trimming: 9 bases; J trimming: 8 bases; junction bases outside the gene matches: 9. For the CDR3, the DNA is TGTGCCAGTGCTAGCGGGTCGGTAGACATTCAGTACTTC. This encodes CASASGSVDIQYF.

The V gene is TRBV4-2, the J gene TRBJ1-1, with 11 bases lining up with TRBD1. The germline V gene encodes CDR1 LGHNA and CDR2 YNFKEQ. The CDR3 has 17 residues. V lost 5 bases and J lost 0; bases outside the gene matches: 8. CDR3 coding DNA: TGTGCCAGCAGCTCCCTGGACAGGGGGCCAATGAACACTGAAGCTTTCTTT. Encoded protein: CASSSLDRGPMNTEAFF.

This clone has just a few counts. The chain combines TRBV4-1 with TRBJ1-1, with D unclear. Germline lookup yields CDR1 MGHRA and CDR2 YSYEKL. The CDR3 has 14 residues. V dropped 3 bases and J dropped 6 bases, with 14 bases sitting between them. CDR3 sequence (DNA): TGCGCCAGCAGCCAGCCTTCGGGGAAGGCTGAAGCTTTCTTT. Its protein is CASSQPSGKAEAFF.

The J gene is TRBJ2-3, the V gene TRBV6-1; 13 bases fit TRBD2. The CDR3 length is 15 residues. From germline, CDR1 is MNHNS and CDR2 SASEGT. Trimming cost V 3 bases and J 4 bases; bases outside gene matches: 1. CDR3 residues: CASSETSGGPDTQYF. CDR3 bases: TGTGCCAGCAGTGAGACTAGCGGGGGGCCAGATACGCAGTATTTT.

CDR3: CASSLPGTGALWYGYTF. CDR3 in DNA: TGTGCCAGCAGCTTACCTGGGACAGGGGCGTTATGGTATGGCTACACCTTC. This chain joins TRBV7-9 and TRBJ1-2, with 10 bases fitting TRBD1. V lost 2 bases to trimming and J lost 5 bases; unmatched junction nucleotides: 11. From germline, CDR1 is SEHNR and CDR2 FQNEAQ (reference sequence). This CDR3 contains 17 residues.

This sequence joins TRBV2 and TRBJ2-7, with 8 positions matching TRBD1. This CDR3 has 14 amino acids. Trimming removed 6 bases from V and 0 bases from J; junction bases left unmatched: 4. The germline V gene has CDR1 SNHLY and CDR2 FYNNEI. The chain's CDR3 is CASSPGQVSYEQYF. The CDR3 DNA follows: TGTGCCAGCAGCCCGGGACAGGTCTCCTACGAGCAGTACTTC.

Only one count was recorded for this clone. The rearrangement joins TRBV9 to TRBJ1-2; TRBD1 aligns across 8 bases. CDR1 SGDLS and CDR2 YYNGEE come from the germline V gene. Trimming took 0 bases from V and 4 from J; bases not matched to a gene: 5. The CDR3 extends over 15 amino acids. CDR3 sequence reads: CASSVGSDRVYGYTF. CDR3 nucleotide sequence: TGTGCCAGCAGCGTAGGTTCGGACAGGGTCTATGGCTACACCTTC.

This chain uses TRBV7-9 with TRBJ2-2; the D gene is possibly TRBD1 (6 bases). Trimming removed 5 bases from V and 2 bases from J, with 15 bases in between. The CDR3 contains 16 residues. The germline V gene encodes CDR1 SEHNR and CDR2 FQNEAQ (reference sequence). The CDR3 coding sequence is TGTGCCAGCAGCCCATCGAGACAGGTTAACACCGGGGAGCTGTTTTTT. The encoded protein is CASSPSRQVNTGELFF.

J is TRBJ2-5 and V is TRBV11-2; maybe TRBD1 (6 bases). CDR3 length equals 14 residues. Per germline, CDR1 SGHAT and CDR2 FQNNGV. Between the trimmed V and J ends, which lost 5 bases and 4 bases, there was a span of 14 bases. For the CDR3, the DNA is TGTGCCAGCAGCCACCTGGACAGCCGAGAGACCCAGTACTTC. The encoded protein is CASSHLDSRETQYF.

The chain recombines TRBV27 with TRBJ2-2, with 8 bases matching TRBD2. The V segment lost 0 bases and the J segment 8 bases; nucleotides outside the gene matches: 5. The CDR3 is made up of 15 amino acids. Per germline, CDR1 MNHEY and CDR2 SMNVEV (reference sequence). The CDR3 protein is CASSLSVASGGELFF. CDR3 nucleotides: TGTGCCAGCAGTTTATCGGTGGCTAGCGGGGGGGAGCTGTTTTTT.